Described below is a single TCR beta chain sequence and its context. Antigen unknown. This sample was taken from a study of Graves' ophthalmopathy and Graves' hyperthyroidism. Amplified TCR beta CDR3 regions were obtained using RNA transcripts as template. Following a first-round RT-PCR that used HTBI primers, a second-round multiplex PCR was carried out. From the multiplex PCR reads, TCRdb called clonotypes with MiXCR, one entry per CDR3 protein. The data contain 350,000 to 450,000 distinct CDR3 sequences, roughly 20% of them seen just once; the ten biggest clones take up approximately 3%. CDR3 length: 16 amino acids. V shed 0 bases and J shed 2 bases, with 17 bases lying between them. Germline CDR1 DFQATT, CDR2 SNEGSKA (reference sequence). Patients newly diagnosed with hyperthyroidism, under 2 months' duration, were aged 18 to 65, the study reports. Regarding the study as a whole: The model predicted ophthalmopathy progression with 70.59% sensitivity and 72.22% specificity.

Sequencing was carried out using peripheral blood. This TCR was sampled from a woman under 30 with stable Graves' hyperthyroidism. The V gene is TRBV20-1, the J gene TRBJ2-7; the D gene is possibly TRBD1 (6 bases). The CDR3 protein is CSARDVSQGQAYEQYF. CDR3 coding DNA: TGCAGTGCTAGAGATGTGTCACAGGGCCAGGCCTACGAGCAGTACTTC.